This T cell receptor (beta chain) was identified during a study of siplizumab effects on memory and regulatory T cells (dated by TCRdb to between 2019 and 2020). With respect to the entire study: The study examined how the anti-CD2 antibody siplizumab affects alloreactive T-cell subsets in allogeneic mixed lymphocyte reactions built from human PBMCs.

Sorted unstimulated T cells, along with proliferating T cells recovered from mixed lymphocyte reactions, underwent TCRbeta CDR3 sequencing. Fresh whole blood from some ten HLA-typed healthy donors was used as the source from which PBMCs were isolated. To map where alloreactive clones came from, unstimulated CD4+ regulatory T cells were FACS-sorted. CDR1 and CDR2 are read off the germline V gene as LGHNA and YNFKEQ. Germline trimming amounts to 1 base on V and 1 base on J, with 15 as the count of junction bases outside the gene matches. The CDR3 contains 20 residues, cysteine and phenylalanine counted. Solely the CDR3 DNA is kept, with 60 bases framed from the first base. Library construction relied on the immunoSEQ multiplex PCR assay. Roughly 100,000 TCR templates per sample were assayed by the deep sequencing platform. Genomic DNA extracted from sorted T cells was the material used for TCRbeta CDR3 sequencing. Regarding the original processing steps: The R programming language was used for the clonal analysis of the TCRbeta CDR3 data. Unstimulated samples were compared with post-reaction CFSE-low samples to define alloreactive CD4+ and CD8+ clones. Alloreactive CD4+ clones were assigned to regulatory or non-regulatory origin by matching sequences to sorted unstimulated Treg and non-Treg repertoires. This is the immuneACCESS table as TCRdb keeps it, with only in-frame sequences that have V and J called. A part of the clones is gone; compared with another copy, unresolved V genes explain less than half, and the rest is unexplained. For V, J and clone size, that table is used; D and trimming come from the DNA. This sample lists tens of thousands of clones; 87% were detected once. The top ten hold 1.5% of the sample.

Points the paper makes about the study in general: The cumulative frequency of alloreactive sequences traceable to unstimulated CD4+ memory T cells was significantly reduced by siplizumab. For roughly 80-97% of proliferating CD4+ or CD8+ clones, no naive or memory phenotype could be assigned. Because sequences at frequencies below about 10^-5 were poorly captured, only a minor fraction of alloreactive clones could be mapped back to unstimulated subsets. Whether proliferating Tregs from siplizumab cultures actually had suppressive function was not functionally confirmed. Unstimulated naive T cells appeared more diverse than memory T cells, and naive cells seemed to contribute substantially to the alloresponse. In reactions with siplizumab, an average of 68.8% of mappable alloreactive CD4+ clones were Treg-derived, compared with 26.9% in control reactions.

Points on this clone: This clone's antigen is unknown. Base qualities were left out, and no much larger clone turns up one base away.

Material: Tregs sorted from blood. The sequence joins TRBV4-2 to TRBJ2-2; 7 bases in the junction line up with TRBD2. This clonotype was obtained from a human donor in good health. This receptor has the CDR3 CASSQVHRTSVSMNTGELFF. The DNA sequence reads TGTGCCAGCAGCCAAGTTCACAGGACTAGTGTCTCTATGAACACCGGGGAGCTGTTTTTT.